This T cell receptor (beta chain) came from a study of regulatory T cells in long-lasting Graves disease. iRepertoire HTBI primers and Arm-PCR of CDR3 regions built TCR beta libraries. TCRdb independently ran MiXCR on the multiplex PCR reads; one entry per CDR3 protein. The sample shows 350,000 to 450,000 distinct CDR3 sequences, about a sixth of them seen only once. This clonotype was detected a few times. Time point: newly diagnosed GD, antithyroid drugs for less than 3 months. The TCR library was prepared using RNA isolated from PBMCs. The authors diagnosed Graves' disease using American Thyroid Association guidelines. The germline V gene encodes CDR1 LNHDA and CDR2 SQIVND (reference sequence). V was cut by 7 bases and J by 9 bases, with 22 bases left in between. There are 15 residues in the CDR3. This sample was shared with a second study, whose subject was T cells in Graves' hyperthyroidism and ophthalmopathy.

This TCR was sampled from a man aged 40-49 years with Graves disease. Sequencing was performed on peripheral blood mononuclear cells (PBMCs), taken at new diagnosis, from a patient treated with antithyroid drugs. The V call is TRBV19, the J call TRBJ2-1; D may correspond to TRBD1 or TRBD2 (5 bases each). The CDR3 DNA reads TGTGCCAGTACCTTCGGGTGGGTCGCTGGGGGTGAGCAGTTCTTC. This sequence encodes CASTFGWVAGGEQFF.